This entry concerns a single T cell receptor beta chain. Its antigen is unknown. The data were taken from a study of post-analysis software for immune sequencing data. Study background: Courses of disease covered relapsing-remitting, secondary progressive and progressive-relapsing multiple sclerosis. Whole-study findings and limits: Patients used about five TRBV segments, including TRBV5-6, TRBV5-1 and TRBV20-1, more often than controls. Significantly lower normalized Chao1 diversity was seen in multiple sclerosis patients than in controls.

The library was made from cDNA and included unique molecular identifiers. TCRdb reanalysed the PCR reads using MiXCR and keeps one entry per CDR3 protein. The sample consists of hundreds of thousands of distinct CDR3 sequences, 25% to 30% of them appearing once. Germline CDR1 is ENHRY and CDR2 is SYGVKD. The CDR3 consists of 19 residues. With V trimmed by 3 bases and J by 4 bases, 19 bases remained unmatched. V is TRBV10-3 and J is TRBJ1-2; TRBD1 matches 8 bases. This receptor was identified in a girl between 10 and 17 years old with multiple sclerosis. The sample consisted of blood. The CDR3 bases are TGTGCCATCAGTGAAACCACCGGGACAGGTTTTAATATGGGCTATGGCTACACCTTC. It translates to CAISETTGTGFNMGYGYTF.